This TCR beta chain derives from a study of T-cell reconstitution after alpha-beta-depleted transplantation in children. In this sample, this clonotype turned up a few times. A library of TCRbeta sequences, prepared with unique molecular identifiers, was generated. TCRdb passed the PCR reads through MiXCR, listing each CDR3 protein once. The table shows some 490,000 distinct CDR3 sequences, with under 15% occurring only once. The CDR3 loop spans 16 amino acids. Germline-derived CDR1 and CDR2 are LGHNA and YSLEER. Trimming at V came to 0 bases and at J to 2 bases, leaving 6 bases not matched to a gene.

The TCR comes from a human donor who donated a stem cell graft to a child with combined immunodeficiency. This chain joins TRBV4-3 and TRBJ2-5, with 7 bases that match TRBD1. The input for sequencing was PBMCs from the stem cell graft donor, taken from the stem cell graft. This chain's CDR3 is CASSQDGPGQQETQYF. In DNA, the CDR3 is TGCGCCAGCAGCCAAGATGGGCCGGGACAGCAAGAGACCCAGTACTTC.